This T cell receptor (beta chain) was sequenced during a study of human T cells and chemical hapten exposure. Study-level background: Small discrepancies in pooled library volume mainly accounted for the varying TCR yields per sample. Study observations and caveats: The number of TCRs above 1 in 1000 frequency did not change after DPC sensitization.

The library gave individual cDNA molecules unique molecular identifiers. Authors' analysis steps: Between 23,224 and 690,600 TCRs appeared in each sample, and the median stood at roughly 100,000. MiXCR, applied by TCRdb to the 5' RACE reads, yields one record per CDR3 protein. None of the V and J calls come from the authors' own analysis; TCRdb made them. Of under 150,000 distinct CDR3 sequences listed, around a fifth are singletons. V was clipped by 4 bases and J by 4 bases, with 11 bases between them. The CDR3 has 12 amino acids. The germline V gene encodes CDR1 SQVTM and CDR2 ANQGSEA. As to this clonotype: Antigen: not known.

Unfractionated whole blood yielded the extracted total RNA. This TCR came from a human donor in good health. The rearrangement joins TRBV29-1 to TRBJ2-7; a possible D gene is TRBD2 (6 bases). The CDR3 is CSVGGDGYEQYF. The CDR3 DNA reads as TGCAGCGTTGGGGGGGACGGGTACGAGCAGTACTTC.